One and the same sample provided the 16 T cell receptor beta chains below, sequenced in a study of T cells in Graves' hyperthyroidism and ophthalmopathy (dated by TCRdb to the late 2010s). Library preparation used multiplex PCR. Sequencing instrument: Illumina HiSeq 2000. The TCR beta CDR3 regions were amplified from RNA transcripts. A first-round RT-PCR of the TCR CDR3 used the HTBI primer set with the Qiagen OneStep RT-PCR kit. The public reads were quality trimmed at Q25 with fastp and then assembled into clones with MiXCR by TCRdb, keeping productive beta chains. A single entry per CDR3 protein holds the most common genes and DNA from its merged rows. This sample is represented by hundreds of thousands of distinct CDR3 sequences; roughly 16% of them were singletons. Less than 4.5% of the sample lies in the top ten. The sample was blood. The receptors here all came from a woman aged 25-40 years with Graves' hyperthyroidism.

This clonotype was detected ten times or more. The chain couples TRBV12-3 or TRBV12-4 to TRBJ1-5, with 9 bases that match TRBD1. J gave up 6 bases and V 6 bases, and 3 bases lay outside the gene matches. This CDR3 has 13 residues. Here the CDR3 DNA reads TGTGCCAGCAGGAGACAGGGGGTTCAGCCCCAGCATTTT. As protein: CASRRQGVQPQHF.

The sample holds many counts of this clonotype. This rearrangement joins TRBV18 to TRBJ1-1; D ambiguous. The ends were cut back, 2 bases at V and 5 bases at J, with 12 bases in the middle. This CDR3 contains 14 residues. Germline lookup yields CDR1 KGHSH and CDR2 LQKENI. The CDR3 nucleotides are TGTGCCAGCTCACCATCCGGGTTTGATACTGAAGCTTTCTTT. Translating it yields CASSPSGFDTEAFF.

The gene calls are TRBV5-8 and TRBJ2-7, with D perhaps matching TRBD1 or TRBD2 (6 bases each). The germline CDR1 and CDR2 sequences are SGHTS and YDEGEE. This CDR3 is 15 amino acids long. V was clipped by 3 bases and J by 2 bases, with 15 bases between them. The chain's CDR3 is CASSSRGRLAYEQYF. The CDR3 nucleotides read TGTGCCAGCAGCTCCCGGGGGCGCTTAGCCTACGAGCAGTACTTC.

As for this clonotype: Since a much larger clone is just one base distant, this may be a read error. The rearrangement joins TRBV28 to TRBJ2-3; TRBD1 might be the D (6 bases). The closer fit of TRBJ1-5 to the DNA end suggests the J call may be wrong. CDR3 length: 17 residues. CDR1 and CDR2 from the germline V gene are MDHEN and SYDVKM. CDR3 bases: TGTGCCAGCAGTTTAAGGATTCGGGACATAAGGACCGATACGCAGCATTTT. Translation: CASSLRIRDIRTDTQHF.

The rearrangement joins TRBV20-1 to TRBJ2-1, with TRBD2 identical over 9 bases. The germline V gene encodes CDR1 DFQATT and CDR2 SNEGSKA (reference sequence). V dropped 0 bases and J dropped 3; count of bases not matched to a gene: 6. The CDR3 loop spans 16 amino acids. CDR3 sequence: CSARDSAGGNYNEQFF. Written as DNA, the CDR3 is TGCAGTGCTAGAGATTCAGCGGGAGGAAACTACAATGAGCAGTTCTTC.

The CDR3 DNA follows: TGTGCCAGCAGGACGGACAGGGCCGGGGAGCTGTTTTTT. Translation gives CASRTDRAGELFF. The chain combines TRBV2 with TRBJ2-2, with 8 nucleotides matching TRBD1. J lost 6 bases, V lost 6 bases, and 3 bases had no gene match. The germline V gene encodes CDR1 SNHLY and CDR2 FYNNEI. The CDR3 runs to 13 residues.

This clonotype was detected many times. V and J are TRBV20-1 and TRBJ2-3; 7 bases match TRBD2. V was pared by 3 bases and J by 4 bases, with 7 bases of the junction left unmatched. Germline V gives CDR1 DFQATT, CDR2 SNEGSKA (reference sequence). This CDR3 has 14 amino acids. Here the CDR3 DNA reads TGCAGTGCTAGTATGGCGGGAGCCTCAGATACGCAGTATTTT. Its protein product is CSASMAGASDTQYF.

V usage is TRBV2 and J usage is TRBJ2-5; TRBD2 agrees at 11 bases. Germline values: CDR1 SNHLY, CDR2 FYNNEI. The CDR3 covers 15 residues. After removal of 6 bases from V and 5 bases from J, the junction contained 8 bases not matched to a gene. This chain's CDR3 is CASSPWGLAAETQYF. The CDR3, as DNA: TGTGCCAGCAGCCCCTGGGGACTAGCGGCGGAGACCCAGTACTTC.

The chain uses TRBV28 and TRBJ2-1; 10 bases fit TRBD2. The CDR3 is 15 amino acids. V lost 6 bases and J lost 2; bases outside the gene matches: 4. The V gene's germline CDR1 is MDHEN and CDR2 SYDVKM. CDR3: CASRLGLATYNEQFF. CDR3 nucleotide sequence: TGTGCCAGCAGATTGGGACTAGCGACCTACAATGAGCAGTTCTTC. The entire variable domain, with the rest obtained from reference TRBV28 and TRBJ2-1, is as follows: DVKVTQSSRYLVKRTGEKVFLECVQDMDHENMFWYRQDPGLGLRLIYFSYDVKMKEKGDIPEGYSVSREKKERFSLILESASTNQTSMYLCASRLGLATYNEQFFGPGTRLTVL.

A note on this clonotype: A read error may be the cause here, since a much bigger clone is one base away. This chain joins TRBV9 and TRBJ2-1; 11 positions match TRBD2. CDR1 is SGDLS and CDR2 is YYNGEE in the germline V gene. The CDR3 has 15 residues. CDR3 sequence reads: CASSVVLAGVNERFF. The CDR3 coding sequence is TGTGCCAGCAGCGTAGTACTAGCGGGAGTGAATGAGCGGTTCTTC.

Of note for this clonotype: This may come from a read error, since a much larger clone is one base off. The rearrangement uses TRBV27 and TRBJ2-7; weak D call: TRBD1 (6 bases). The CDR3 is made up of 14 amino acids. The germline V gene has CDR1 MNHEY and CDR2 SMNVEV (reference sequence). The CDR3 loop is CASSRQASSYKQYF. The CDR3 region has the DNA TGTGCCAGCAGTCGACAGGCGAGCTCCTACAAGCAGTACTTC.

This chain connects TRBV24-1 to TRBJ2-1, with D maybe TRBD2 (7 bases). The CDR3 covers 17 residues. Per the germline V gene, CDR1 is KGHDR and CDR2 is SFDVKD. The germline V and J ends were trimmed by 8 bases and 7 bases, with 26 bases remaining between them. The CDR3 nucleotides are TGTGCCACCATGGGGGGGGCGGGAGATGCTGGATATAATGAGCAGTTCTTC. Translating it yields CATMGGAGDAGYNEQFF.

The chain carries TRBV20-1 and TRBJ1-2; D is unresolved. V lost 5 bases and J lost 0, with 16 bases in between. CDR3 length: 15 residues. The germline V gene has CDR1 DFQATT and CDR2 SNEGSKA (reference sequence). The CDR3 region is CSASLTRISNYGYTF. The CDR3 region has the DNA TGCAGTGCTTCCTTAACTAGGATTTCTAACTATGGCTACACCTTC.

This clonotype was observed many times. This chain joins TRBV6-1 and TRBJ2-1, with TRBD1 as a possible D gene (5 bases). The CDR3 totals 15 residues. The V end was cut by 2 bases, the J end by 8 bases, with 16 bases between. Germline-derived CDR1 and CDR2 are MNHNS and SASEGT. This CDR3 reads CASSERGSLRDEQFF. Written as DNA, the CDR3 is TGTGCCAGCAGTGAAAGGGGCAGTCTTCGGGATGAGCAGTTCTTC.

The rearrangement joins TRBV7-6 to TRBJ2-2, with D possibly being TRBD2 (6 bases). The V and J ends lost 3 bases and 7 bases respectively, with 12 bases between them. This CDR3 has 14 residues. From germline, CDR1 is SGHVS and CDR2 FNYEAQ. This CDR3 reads CASSFARGGGELFF. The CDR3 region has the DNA TGTGCCAGCAGCTTCGCGCGGGGCGGCGGGGAGCTGTTTTTT.

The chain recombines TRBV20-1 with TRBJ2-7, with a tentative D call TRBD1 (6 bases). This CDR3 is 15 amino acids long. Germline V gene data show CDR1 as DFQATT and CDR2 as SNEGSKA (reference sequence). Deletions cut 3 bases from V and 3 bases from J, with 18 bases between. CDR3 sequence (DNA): TGCAGTGCTAGTTCCGGGACAAGAAAAAACTACGAGCAGTACTTC. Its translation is CSASSGTRKNYEQYF.